A selection of T cell receptor beta chains follows, all from one sample in a study of shared clonotypes between healthy human individuals. Assay used: immunoSEQ multiplex PCR; TCRdb lists only in-frame clones, some missing. The sample has 600,000 to 750,000 clones, around 77% seen once; the top ten hold about 1.8%. Sequencing was done on a sample of memory CD4+ T cells sorted from blood. These receptors were taken from a woman in her twenties or thirties in good health. Both conserved end residues are part of each CDR3. The order of the fields is D gene, V gene, clone size, J gene, CDR3 protein, CDR3 DNA. A D gene is named only where the DNA matches it firmly. Some rows mark clone size as missing; the rest say once, few, many or name a class of expanded clone.

D gene: NA; V gene: TRBV7-8; clone size: once; J gene: TRBJ1-3; CDR3 protein: CASSRGRTSGNTIYF; CDR3 DNA: TGTGCCAGCAGCCGAGGGAGGACCTCTGGAAACACCATATATTTT
D gene: TRBD1; V gene: TRBV27; clone size: once; J gene: TRBJ1-5; CDR3 protein: CASTVDRDGNQPQHF; CDR3 DNA: TGTGCCAGCACCGTAGACAGGGATGGCAATCAGCCCCAGCATTTT
D gene: NA; V gene: TRBV14; clone size: NA; J gene: TRBJ1-1; CDR3 protein: CASSQEAVGGAFF; CDR3 DNA: TGTGCCAGCAGCCAAGAGGCGGTGGGAGGAGCTTTCTTT
D gene: NA; V gene: TRBV10-3; clone size: NA; J gene: TRBJ1-1; CDR3 protein: CAISGRGGGMNTEAFF; CDR3 DNA: TGTGCCATCAGCGGCAGGGGAGGGGGTATGAACACTGAAGCTTTCTTT
D gene: TRBD1; V gene: TRBV14; clone size: NA; J gene: TRBJ2-3; CDR3 protein: CASSPLGTATSTDTQYF; CDR3 DNA: TGTGCCAGCAGCCCCCTAGGGACAGCGACTAGCACAGATACGCAGTATTTT
D gene: TRBD2; V gene: TRBV30; clone size: NA; J gene: TRBJ2-7; CDR3 protein: CAWRPGLAGSEQYF; CDR3 DNA: TGTGCCTGGAGGCCGGGACTAGCGGGAAGCGAGCAGTACTTC
D gene: TRBD2; V gene: TRBV5-4; clone size: once; J gene: TRBJ2-7; CDR3 protein: CASSLAAGAGPYEQYF; CDR3 DNA: TGTGCCAGCAGCTTGGCCGCGGGAGCGGGACCCTACGAGCAGTACTTC
D gene: TRBD1; V gene: TRBV7-8; clone size: NA; J gene: TRBJ1-2; CDR3 protein: CASSQQQGPYGYTF; CDR3 DNA: TGTGCCAGCAGCCAGCAACAGGGGCCTTATGGCTACACCTTC
D gene: NA; V gene: TRBV5-4; clone size: few; J gene: TRBJ1-2; CDR3 protein: CASSLDPSYGYTF; CDR3 DNA: TGTGCCAGCAGCTTGGACCCGAGCTATGGCTACACCTTC
D gene: NA; V gene: TRBV7-6; clone size: NA; J gene: TRBJ1-5; CDR3 protein: CASSFGAARGDQPQHF; CDR3 DNA: TGTGCCAGCAGCTTCGGGGCAGCCAGGGGAGATCAGCCCCAGCATTTT
D gene: NA; V gene: TRBV7-3; clone size: NA; J gene: TRBJ2-2; CDR3 protein: CASSLAPNTGELFF; CDR3 DNA: TGTGCCAGCAGCTTGGCTCCAAACACCGGGGAGCTGTTTTTT
D gene: NA; V gene: TRBV19; clone size: NA; J gene: TRBJ1-5; CDR3 protein: CASSTIIPGQRAPRNQPQHF; CDR3 DNA: TGTGCCAGTAGTACAATAATCCCAGGACAGAGGGCTCCGCGCAATCAGCCCCAGCATTTT
D gene: NA; V gene: TRBV2; clone size: NA; J gene: TRBJ2-1; CDR3 protein: CASRDYNEQFF; CDR3 DNA: TGTGCCAGCAGAGACTACAATGAGCAGTTCTTC
D gene: TRBD1; V gene: TRBV7-2; clone size: few; J gene: TRBJ2-5; CDR3 protein: CASSSGTGYTQYF; CDR3 DNA: TGTGCCAGCAGCTCGGGGACAGGTTATACCCAGTACTTC
D gene: TRBD1; V gene: TRBV10-3; clone size: NA; J gene: TRBJ1-2; CDR3 protein: CAIRSGQDYGYTF; CDR3 DNA: TGTGCCATCAGATCGGGACAGGATTATGGCTACACCTTC
D gene: NA; V gene: TRBV5-5; clone size: NA; J gene: TRBJ1-4; CDR3 protein: CASSFSAATNEKLFF; CDR3 DNA: TGTGCCAGCAGCTTTAGTGCAGCAACTAATGAAAAACTGTTTTTT
D gene: NA; V gene: TRBV25-1; clone size: NA; J gene: TRBJ2-1; CDR3 protein: CASRLVNEQFF; CDR3 DNA: TGTGCCAGCAGGTTGGTAAATGAGCAGTTCTTC
D gene: NA; V gene: TRBV16; clone size: once; J gene: TRBJ1-2; CDR3 protein: CASSQTGDYGYTF; CDR3 DNA: TGTGCCAGCAGCCAAACGGGGGACTATGGCTACACCTTC
D gene: TRBD1; V gene: TRBV6-6; clone size: NA; J gene: TRBJ1-2; CDR3 protein: CASSSRTGDGYTF; CDR3 DNA: TGTGCCAGCAGTTCACGGACAGGGGATGGCTACACCTTC
D gene: TRBD1; V gene: TRBV19; clone size: NA; J gene: TRBJ2-7; CDR3 protein: CASSRQGRSYEQYF; CDR3 DNA: TGTGCCAGTAGTCGACAGGGGCGAAGCTACGAGCAGTACTTC
D gene: NA; V gene: TRBV19; clone size: NA; J gene: TRBJ1-1; CDR3 protein: CASSSGGLRVTEAFF; CDR3 DNA: TGTGCCAGTAGTAGCGGGGGGCTAAGGGTCACTGAAGCTTTCTTT
D gene: TRBD1; V gene: TRBV27; clone size: few; J gene: TRBJ2-1; CDR3 protein: CASSRQGYYNEQFF; CDR3 DNA: TGTGCCAGCAGTCGACAGGGGTACTACAATGAGCAGTTCTTC
D gene: TRBD2; V gene: TRBV10-3; clone size: NA; J gene: TRBJ2-1; CDR3 protein: CAIGRTSHSYNEQFF; CDR3 DNA: TGTGCCATCGGGAGGACTAGCCATTCCTACAATGAGCAGTTCTTC